This T cell receptor beta chain was sequenced in a study of tumor-infiltrating lymphocytes in localized non-small cell lung cancer. Points from the study as a whole: Immunotypes IM1 and IM2 had similar TCR-derived T-cell fractions.

Trimming cost V 7 bases and J 0 bases, with 22 bases left between them. The germline gives CDR1 SNHLY, CDR2 FYNNEI. This CDR3 region has 17 residues. Generated by immunoSEQ multiplex PCR, the TCRdb table keeps only in-frame clones and is missing some. The sample includes 21,000 or so clones, around 78% of them seen just once. With regard to this clone: Its antigen is not identified.

The clonotype originates from a human donor with non-small cell lung cancer. V is TRBV2 and J is TRBJ2-7; D call uncertain. The sample was lung tumor tissue. The CDR3 coding sequence is TGTGCCAGCACCCTTACTGTCCGACAAACTCCCTCCTACGAGCAGTACTTC. It codes for CASTLTVRQTPSYEQYF.